Each of the 21 T cell receptor beta chains below was sequenced from the same sample in a study of blood T cell repertoires in COVID-19. TCRdb's copy holds only in-frame clones and misses some; the assay was immunoSEQ multiplex PCR. Here the sample spans approximately 70,000 clones, 85% to 90% being singletons. Sequencing used peripheral blood. The origin of the receptors is a human donor in a cohort sampled during active COVID-19.

This clone appeared a single time. The chain uses TRBV11-3 and TRBJ1-2, with TRBD1 matching over 7 bases. Germline values: CDR1 SGHNT, CDR2 YENEEA. J lost 13 bases, V lost 1 base, and 9 bases had no gene match. The CDR3 consists of 13 residues. The CDR3 DNA reads as TGTGCCAGCAGCTTAGTCTCGACAGGGCAGTGCACCTTC. Protein sequence: CASSLVSTGQCTF.

The rearrangement links TRBV28 to TRBJ1-2, with 8 bases matching TRBD1. Losses at the gene ends were 6 bases for V and 5 bases for J; bases not matched to a gene: 11. The V gene's germline CDR1 is MDHEN and CDR2 SYDVKM. This CDR3 is built from 15 residues. In DNA form, the CDR3 reads TGTGCCAGCAGCACTTACGGGACAGGTGTATATGGCTACACCTTC. It encodes CASSTYGTGVYGYTF.

The genes are TRBV6-5 and TRBJ1-4; 9 bases map to TRBD1. The V segment lost 5 bases and the J segment 8 bases; nucleotides outside the gene matches: 6. CDR3 size: 14 residues. Per germline, CDR1 MNHEY and CDR2 SVGAGI. For the CDR3, the DNA is TGTGCCAGCAGTCGGACAGGGGAGTCGGAAAAACTGTTTTTT. Its translation is CASSRTGESEKLFF.

This chain connects TRBV19 to TRBJ2-1, with 14 bases that match TRBD2. The CDR3 length is 16 residues. Germline lookup yields CDR1 LNHDA and CDR2 SQIVND (reference sequence). V lost 6 bases to trimming and J lost 6 bases; unmatched junction nucleotides: 7. The CDR3 loop reads CASSLGLAGVGNEQFF. The CDR3 nucleotides are TGTGCCAGTAGCCTGGGACTAGCGGGAGTAGGCAATGAGCAGTTCTTC.

This clone showed up just a few times. V usage is TRBV2 and J usage is TRBJ2-3; 10 positions match TRBD2. With V trimmed by 8 bases and J by 5 bases, 4 bases remained unmatched. Germline V gene sequence: CDR1 SNHLY, CDR2 FYNNEI. The CDR3 loop spans 13 amino acids. CDR3 region: CASGLAGEDTQYF. The CDR3 DNA reads as TGTGCCAGCGGCCTAGCGGGAGAAGATACGCAGTATTTT.

V usage is TRBV6-4 and J usage is TRBJ2-2; 7 nucleotides agree with TRBD2. This CDR3 comprises 17 residues. The trim removed 5 bases at V and 1 base at J, leaving 10 bases unmatched. Germline V lookup: CDR1 MRHNA, CDR2 SNTAGT. The CDR3 sequence: CASSPGWEGRNTGELFF. In DNA, the CDR3 is TGTGCCAGCAGTCCAGGCTGGGAGGGACGGAACACCGGGGAGCTGTTTTTT.

This clone was counted between two and nine times. The rearrangement joins TRBV29-1 to TRBJ2-1, with 9 bases matching TRBD2. V shed 7 bases, J shed 7 bases, and the junction held 8 bases outside the gene matches. The germline CDR1 and CDR2 sequences are SQVTM and ANQGSEA. This CDR3 comprises 13 residues. The CDR3 nucleotides read TGCAGCGGGGAGACGCGGGAGGGAAATGAGCAGTTCTTC. Translating it yields CSGETREGNEQFF.

This clone has a single count. The chain couples TRBV6-5 to TRBJ1-2; the match to TRBD1 covers 7 bases. This CDR3 has 13 residues. Germline V gene data show CDR1 as MNHEY and CDR2 as SVGAGI. V lost 6 bases, J lost 4 bases, and 5 bases stayed unmatched. In DNA form, the CDR3 reads TGTGCCAGCAGACCAGGGGGAGGCTATGGCTACACCTTC. Its protein is CASRPGGGYGYTF.

The chain uses TRBV7-3 and TRBJ2-1; 12 bases align to TRBD2. Trimming cost V 3 bases and J 8 bases; bases outside gene matches: 5. The germline V gene encodes CDR1 SGHTA and CDR2 FQGTGA. The CDR3 runs 15 residues. The CDR3 DNA follows: TGTGCCAGCAGCTTGACTAGCGGGAGCCGGGATGAGCAGTTCTTC. Amino acids: CASSLTSGSRDEQFF.

The chain uses TRBV3-1 (or the pseudogene TRBV3-2) and TRBJ1-5; D not certain. There are 15 residues in the CDR3. Germline V CDR1 and CDR2: LGHDT, YNNKEL (reference sequence). Trimming removed 1 base at V and 1 base at J, with 8 bases between. This CDR3 is CASSQGAESNQPQHF. CDR3 DNA: TGTGCCAGCAGCCAAGGGGCAGAGAGCAATCAGCCCCAGCATTTT.

The CDR3 DNA sequence: TGTGCCAGTAGTATCCAGTTGGGCGCCTACGAGCAGTACGTC. It encodes CASSIQLGAYEQYV. V gene TRBV19 combines with J gene TRBJ2-7; D not certain. The length of the CDR3 is 14 residues. V was trimmed by 3 bases and J by 2 bases, leaving 11 bases between them. In germline, CDR1 is LNHDA, CDR2 SQIVND (reference sequence).

V is TRBV7-2 and J is TRBJ2-7, with TRBD2 identical over 14 bases. Germline V gives CDR1 SGHTA, CDR2 FQGNSA. The CDR3 runs to 17 residues. Trimming took 5 bases from V and 4 from J; bases not matched to a gene: 10. CDR3 sequence (DNA): TGTGCCAGCAGCCCAAGGACTAGCGGGAGGCTAAATTACGAGCAGTACTTC. Translating it yields CASSPRTSGRLNYEQYF.

This chain connects TRBV6-5 to TRBJ1-4, with D possibly TRBD1 on 6 matching bases. Trimming left V 6 bases short and J 5 bases short, with 13 bases between. CDR3 length equals 14 residues. Germline loops: CDR1 MNHEY, CDR2 SVGAGI. CDR3 nucleotides: TGTGCCAGCAGACCCGACAGGCTGAATGAAAAACTGTTTTTT. Amino acid sequence: CASRPDRLNEKLFF.

CDR3 sequence (DNA): TGTGCCAGCAGTTGGATAGCGGGAGTTAACGAGCAGTACTTC. Translation: CASSWIAGVNEQYF. The V and J genes are TRBV6-6 and TRBJ2-7; 9 bases are a match to TRBD2. With 4 bases clipped from V and 5 bases from J, the junction kept 6 bases outside the gene matches. This CDR3 is built from 14 residues. The germline V gene encodes CDR1 MNHNY and CDR2 SVGAGI (reference sequence).

The chain is built from TRBV6-5 and TRBJ2-3; possibly TRBD2 for D (6 bases). The V end was cut by 6 bases, the J end by 3 bases, with 13 bases between. Germline V CDR1 and CDR2: MNHEY, SVGAGI. The CDR3 covers 14 residues. The DNA for the CDR3 is TGTGCCAGCAGAAAACGGCGGGAAACAGATACGCAGTATTTT. Its translation is CASRKRRETDTQYF.

Only one count was recorded for this clone. The V call is TRBV5-1, the J call TRBJ2-5; 10 nucleotides match TRBD2. This CDR3 region has 16 residues. The germline CDR1 and CDR2 sequences are SGHRS and YFSETQ. V shed 1 base, J shed 2 bases, and the junction held 5 bases outside the gene matches. The CDR3: CASSLLLAGDQETQYF. The CDR3 nucleotides read TGCGCCAGCAGCTTGCTCCTAGCGGGAGATCAAGAGACCCAGTACTTC.

The chain combines TRBV10-3 with TRBJ1-1, with 9 nucleotides matching TRBD1. Germline CDR1 ENHRY, CDR2 SYGVKD. V lost 9 bases, J lost 5 bases, and 4 bases stayed unmatched. This CDR3 is built from 12 residues. The CDR3 bases are TGTGCCATTGGGACAGGGTGGACTGAAGCTTTCTTT. Its protein is CAIGTGWTEAFF.

The V and J genes are TRBV5-1 and TRBJ1-1; TRBD1 matches at 10 bases. The V segment lost 3 bases and the J segment 9 bases; nucleotides outside the gene matches: 5. Germline-derived CDR1 and CDR2 are SGHRS and YFSETQ. The CDR3 runs 13 residues. Written as DNA, the CDR3 is TGCGCCAGCAGCTCCGGGACAGGGGAGAAAGCTTTCTTT. Its translation is CASSSGTGEKAFF. Variable domain in full (rest from reference TRBV5-1 and TRBJ1-1): KAGVTQTPRYLIKTRGQQVTLSCSPISGHRSVSWYQQTPGQGLQFLFEYFSETQRNKGNFPGRFSGRQFSNSRSEMNVSTLELGDSALYLCASSSGTGEKAFFGQGTRLTVV.

The chain couples TRBV5-1 to TRBJ2-6, with a tentative D call TRBD1 (6 bases). With 9 bases removed from V and 2 bases from J, the gap between germline ends came to 12 bases. This CDR3 is built from 14 residues. Germline values: CDR1 SGHRS, CDR2 YFSETQ. The DNA of the CDR3 is TGCGCCACCACACAGGGAACTGGGGCCAACGTCCTGACTTTC. Translating gives CATTQGTGANVLTF.

The chain uses TRBV6-5 and TRBJ1-1; the D gene is possibly TRBD1 (6 bases). With 6 bases removed from V and 2 bases from J, the gap between germline ends came to 13 bases. CDR3 length: 14 residues. CDR1 is MNHEY and CDR2 is SVGAGI in the germline V gene. The CDR3 sequence is CASRRMDSNTEAFF. DNA for the CDR3: TGTGCCAGCAGAAGGATGGACAGCAACACTGAAGCTTTCTTT.

The V call is TRBV7-2, the J call TRBJ1-1; D gene uncertain. The germline gives CDR1 SGHTA, CDR2 FQGNSA. V dropped 6 bases and J dropped 1 base, with 9 bases sitting between them. The CDR3 spans 13 residues. The CDR3 DNA sequence: TGTGCCAGCAGTGCGGCAGCGAACACTGAAGCTTTCTTT. It codes for CASSAAANTEAFF.